This entry lists 10 T cell receptor beta chains sequenced from one sample in a study of T-cell reconstitution after alpha-beta-depleted transplantation in children. Unique molecular identifiers were used in preparing the TCRbeta library. Each CDR3 protein gets one entry after TCRdb re-called the PCR reads with MiXCR. In the table there are roughly 500,000 distinct CDR3 sequences, approximately 20% of which are singletons. Material: PBMCs from the stem cell graft donor, obtained from the stem cell graft. Every receptor here comes from a human donor who donated a stem cell graft to a child with acute lymphoblastic leukemia.

This clonotype was seen a few times. The chain is built from TRBV12-3 or TRBV12-4 and TRBJ1-4, with D hard to call. V dropped 7 bases and J dropped 0 bases, with 12 bases sitting between them. The CDR3 is made up of 15 amino acids. The CDR3 nucleotides are TGTGCCAGCACTAGGGAATTTGCAACTAATGAAAAACTGTTTTTT. This gives the protein CASTREFATNEKLFF.

The chain has TRBV6-2 or TRBV6-3 and TRBJ2-7, with a weak D call TRBD2 (6 bases). Germline assignment: CDR1 MNHEY and CDR2 SVGEGT. CDR3 length equals 17 residues. Between the trimmed V and J ends, which lost 8 bases and 5 bases, there was a span of 28 bases. CDR3 bases: TGTGCCAGCCATAGAACGGTTCGGGGACCCCGGAGGGACGAGCAGTACTTC. Translation gives CASHRTVRGPRRDEQYF.

There are a few counts of this clonotype. This chain uses TRBV4-1 with TRBJ2-1; 7 positions match TRBD2. The ends lost 0 bases at V and 6 bases at J; junction bases unmatched: 5. The germline V gene encodes CDR1 MGHRA and CDR2 YSYEKL. The length of the CDR3 is 15 residues. This CDR3 is CASSQDRGGGNEQFF. The DNA of the CDR3 is TGCGCCAGCAGCCAAGATCGGGGCGGGGGCAATGAGCAGTTCTTC.

This clonotype has only a few counts. The chain uses TRBV5-6 and TRBJ1-1, with 7 bases that match TRBD1. V shed 0 bases and J 4 bases; nucleotides not matched to a gene: 12. The length of the CDR3 is 17 residues. CDR1 and CDR2 from the germline V gene are SGHDT and YYEEEE. The CDR3 loop reads CASSLVMRQGRGTEAFF. As DNA, the CDR3 is TGTGCCAGCAGCTTGGTCATGAGACAGGGTCGGGGCACTGAAGCTTTCTTT.

The chain uses TRBV6-4 and TRBJ2-2; either TRBD1 or TRBD2 may supply D (5 bases each). CDR1 and CDR2 (germline): MRHNA, SNTAGT. This CDR3 contains 15 residues. V lost 0 bases to trimming and J lost 6 bases, with 11 bases between them. The CDR3 loop reads CASSDSGGASGELFF. The CDR3, as DNA: TGTGCCAGCAGTGACTCTGGGGGAGCCTCCGGGGAGCTGTTTTTT.

The V gene is TRBV10-2, the J gene TRBJ2-5, with 9 bases that match TRBD2. The CDR3 contains 14 residues. The germline V gene has CDR1 WSHSY and CDR2 SAAADI. V dropped 8 bases and J dropped 5; count of bases not matched to a gene: 9. The CDR3 coding sequence is TGCGCCAGCTTCCCGGGACTAGCCCAGGAGACCCAGTACTTC. Amino acids: CASFPGLAQETQYF.

J is TRBJ2-1 and V is TRBV3-1; D not resolved. The length of the CDR3 is 17 residues. The ends were cut back, 0 bases at V and 0 bases at J, with 12 bases in the middle. CDR1 is LGHDT and CDR2 is YNNKEL in the germline V gene (reference sequence). The DNA of the CDR3 is TGTGCCAGCAGCCAAGATGGACGGCGATTCTCCTACAATGAGCAGTTCTTC. This encodes CASSQDGRRFSYNEQFF.

The J gene is TRBJ2-7, the V gene TRBV5-1; 8 nucleotides match TRBD1. V lost 3 bases and J lost 4; bases outside the gene matches: 9. Germline loops: CDR1 SGHRS, CDR2 YFSETQ. There are 15 residues in the CDR3. The CDR3 region is CASSSYRTGRYEQYF. The CDR3 DNA reads TGCGCCAGCAGCTCCTATAGGACAGGGAGGTACGAGCAGTACTTC. The full variable domain, with the rest looked up from reference TRBV5-1 and TRBJ2-7, is KAGVTQTPRYLIKTRGQQVTLSCSPISGHRSVSWYQQTPGQGLQFLFEYFSETQRNKGNFPGRFSGRQFSNSRSEMNVSTLELGDSALYLCASSSYRTGRYEQYFGPGTRLTVT.

The chain joins TRBV5-1 to TRBJ2-3; 9 bases agree with TRBD2. The CDR3 runs to 14 residues. V lost 7 bases to trimming and J lost 1 base; unmatched junction nucleotides: 4. CDR1 and CDR2 (germline): SGHRS, YFSETQ. The CDR3 DNA reads TGCGCCAGCCGAACTAGCGGGCGCACAGATACGCAGTATTTT. This encodes CASRTSGRTDTQYF.

Only a few counts were recorded for this clonotype. This chain connects TRBV20-1 to TRBJ1-1; TRBD1 aligns across 10 bases. V was clipped by 5 bases and J by 4 bases; unmatched bases: 4. CDR1 DFQATT and CDR2 SNEGSKA come from the germline V gene (reference sequence). The CDR3 spans 13 residues. This chain's CDR3 is CSARRDRGTEAFF. In DNA, the CDR3 is TGCAGTGCTCGCCGGGACAGGGGCACTGAAGCTTTCTTT.